Below are 3 T cell receptor beta chains sequenced from a single sample in a study of T cell responses to AZD1222 COVID-19 vaccine. Method: immunoSEQ multiplex PCR; TCRdb's copy keeps in-frame clones and lacks some. This table holds 160,000 or so clones, around 93% found once. The specimen comprised peripheral blood, sampled on day 0 of AZD1222 vaccination. The receptors stem from an adult in good health.

The chain employs TRBV5-1 and TRBJ1-1; 8 bases are a match to TRBD1. Germline V gene data show CDR1 as SGHRS and CDR2 as YFSETQ. V lost 0 bases, J lost 8 bases, and 9 bases stayed unmatched. The CDR3 extends over 15 amino acids. The CDR3 DNA follows: TGCGCCAGCAGCTTGGCCCCAGGGGGCAGTTCGGAAGCTTTCTTT. The encoded protein is CASSLAPGGSSEAFF.

This sequence joins TRBV7-3 and TRBJ2-5; TRBD1 matches at 8 bases. Unmatched junction bases numbered 4, after V lost 3 bases and J lost 4 bases. Germline V lookup: CDR1 SGHTA, CDR2 FQGTGA. The CDR3 has 14 amino acids. The CDR3 spells CASSFSGQGETQYF. CDR3 sequence (DNA): TGTGCCAGCAGCTTCTCCGGACAGGGAGAGACCCAGTACTTC.

CDR3 residues: CASRVLPNTGELFF. The CDR3 coding sequence is TGTGCCAGCAGAGTTCTACCGAACACCGGGGAGCTGTTTTTT. J is TRBJ2-2 and V is TRBV7-3, with D hard to call. Trimming pared 6 bases from V and 0 bases from J, leaving 8 bases between. The V gene's germline CDR1 is SGHTA and CDR2 FQGTGA. This CDR3 comprises 14 residues.